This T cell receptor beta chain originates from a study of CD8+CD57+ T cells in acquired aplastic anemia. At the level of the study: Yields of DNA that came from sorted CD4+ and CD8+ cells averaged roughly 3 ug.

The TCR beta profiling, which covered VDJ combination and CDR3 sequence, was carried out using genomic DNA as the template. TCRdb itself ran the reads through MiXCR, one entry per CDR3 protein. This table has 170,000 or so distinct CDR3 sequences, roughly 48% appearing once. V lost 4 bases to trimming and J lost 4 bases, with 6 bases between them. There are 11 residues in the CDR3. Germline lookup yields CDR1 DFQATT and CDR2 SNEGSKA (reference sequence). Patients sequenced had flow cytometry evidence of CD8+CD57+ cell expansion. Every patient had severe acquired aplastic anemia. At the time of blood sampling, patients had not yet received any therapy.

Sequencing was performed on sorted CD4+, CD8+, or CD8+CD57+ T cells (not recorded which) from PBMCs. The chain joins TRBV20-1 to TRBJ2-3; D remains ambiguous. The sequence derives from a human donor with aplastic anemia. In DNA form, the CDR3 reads TGCAGTGCTATATTCGCAGATACGCAGTATTTT. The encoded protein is CSAIFADTQYF.